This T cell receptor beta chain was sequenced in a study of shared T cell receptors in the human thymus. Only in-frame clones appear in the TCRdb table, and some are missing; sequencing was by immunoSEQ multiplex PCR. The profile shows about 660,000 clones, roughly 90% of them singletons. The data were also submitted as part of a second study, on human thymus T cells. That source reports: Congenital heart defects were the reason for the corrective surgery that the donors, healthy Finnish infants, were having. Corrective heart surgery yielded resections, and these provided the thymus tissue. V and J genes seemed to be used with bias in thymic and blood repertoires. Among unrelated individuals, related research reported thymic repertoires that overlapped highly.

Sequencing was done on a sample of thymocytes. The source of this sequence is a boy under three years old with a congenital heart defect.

The CDR3 bases are TGTGCCAGCAGCTTTCCGGCACCTGGGGGGGGGCGATTGAACACTGAAGCTTTCTTT. It translates to CASSFPAPGGGRLNTEAFF. The chain couples TRBV7-9 to TRBJ1-1, with D possibly matching TRBD1 (6 bases). Germline values: CDR1 SEHNR, CDR2 FQNEAQ (reference sequence). The CDR3 loop spans 19 amino acids. Trimming removed 3 bases from V and 0 bases from J, with 23 bases in between.